One T cell receptor beta chain is described in this entry. V dropped 6 bases and J dropped 7; count of bases not matched to a gene: 10. The V gene's germline CDR1 is MNHNS and CDR2 SASEGT. This CDR3 contains 15 residues. This specimen comes from a study of regulatory T cells in long-lasting Graves disease. Time point: newly diagnosed GD, antithyroid drugs for less than 3 months. RNA from PBMCs was the source of the TCR library. Assembly of TCR beta libraries relied on iRepertoire HTBI primers together with Arm-PCR of CDR3 regions. TCRdb passed the multiplex PCR reads through MiXCR, listing each CDR3 protein once. The sample has hundreds of thousands of distinct CDR3 sequences; around 17% are singletons. These data also formed part of another study, on T cells in Graves' hyperthyroidism and ophthalmopathy. Per that study: An absence of ophthalmopathy progression within 18 months meant stable Graves' hyperthyroidism.

The chain couples TRBV6-1 to TRBJ2-3, with 10 bases identical to TRBD2. The clonotype was recovered from a man between 35 and 55 years old with Graves disease. The sequencing used peripheral blood mononuclear cells (PBMCs), collected at new diagnosis, from a patient treated with antithyroid drugs. The CDR3 sequence is CASRPPSGGVHTQYF. The CDR3 nucleotides read TGTGCCAGCAGACCCCCCAGCGGGGGGGTTCATACGCAGTATTTT.